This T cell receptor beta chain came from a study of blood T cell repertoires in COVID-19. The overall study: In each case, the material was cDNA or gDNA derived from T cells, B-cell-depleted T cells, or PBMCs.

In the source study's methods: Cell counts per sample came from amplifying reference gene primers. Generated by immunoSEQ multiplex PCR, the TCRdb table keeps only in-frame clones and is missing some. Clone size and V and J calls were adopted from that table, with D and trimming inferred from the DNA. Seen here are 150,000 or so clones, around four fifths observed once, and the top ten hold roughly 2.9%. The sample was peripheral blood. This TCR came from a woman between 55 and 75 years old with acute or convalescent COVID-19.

The CDR3 protein is CASSYLGAGTEAFF. The CDR3 DNA reads as TGTGCCAGCAGTTACTTGGGGGCTGGCACTGAAGCTTTCTTT. The genes are TRBV6-5 and TRBJ1-1; D possibly corresponds to TRBD1 (6 bases). The CDR3 is made up of 14 amino acids. The V and J ends lost 1 base and 4 bases respectively, with 10 bases between them. Germline-derived CDR1 and CDR2 are MNHEY and SVGAGI.